This T cell receptor (beta chain) came from a study of blood T cells in healthy people across ages. For the second PCR, which ran for about 6 to 11 cycles, a sample-barcoded 5' primer and a J-beta primer mix were used. Each cDNA molecule received a tag from a template-switch adaptor that had 12 random nucleotides. TCRdb independently ran MiXCR on the 5' RACE reads; one entry per CDR3 protein. The table shows about 1.7 million distinct CDR3 sequences, with roughly 30% occurring only once. Looked up from germline, CDR1 is MNHEY and CDR2 is SMNVEV (reference sequence). The CDR3 covers 14 residues. The V end was cut by 5 bases, the J end by 3 bases, with 14 bases between. As concerns this clonotype: Its antigen is still unknown.

Findings and caveats of the study: Estimates drawn from one million T cells were deemed to understate diversity.

The source material was blood. The chain couples TRBV27 to TRBJ2-7; D is possibly TRBD1 (7 bases). The sequence was collected from a woman aged 30 to 39 in good health. CDR3 coding DNA: TGTGCCAGCAGTATCCAGGGGGGAAACTACGAGCAGTACTTC. This sequence encodes CASSIQGGNYEQYF.